This T cell receptor beta chain was sequenced in a study of blood T cell repertoires in COVID-19. Study-wide context: The United States, Italy and Spain were the sources of the acute and convalescent COVID-19 samples. T cells, B-cell-depleted T cells, or PBMCs provided the cDNA or gDNA that served as material.

The germline V gene encodes CDR1 SGDLS and CDR2 YYNGEE. This CDR3 comprises 14 residues. The V gene lost 1 base and the J gene lost 6 bases, with 13 bases spanning the gap. Under the authors' procedure: Counts of nucleated cells, estimated from reference gene primer amplification, were obtained. Libraries were prepared by immunoSEQ multiplex PCR; TCRdb keeps only in-frame clonotypes and omits some of them. The V and J calls and the clone size are those of that table, but D and trimming were determined from the DNA. Here the sample spans over 150,000 clones, approximately 90% being singletons. This TCR was recovered from a man aged 18-30 years with acute or convalescent COVID-19. The sample comprised peripheral blood. The chain uses TRBV9 and TRBJ1-1; D call uncertain. CDR3 DNA: TGTGCCAGCAGCGTAAGCCGCGCAGGCCCTGAAGCTTTCTTT. As protein: CASSVSRAGPEAFF. Variable domain in full (rest from reference TRBV9 and TRBJ1-1): DSGVTQTPKHLITATGQRVTLRCSPRSGDLSVYWYQQSLDQGLQFLIQYYNGEERAKGNILERFSAQQFPDLHSELNLSSLELGDSALYFCASSVSRAGPEAFFGQGTRLTVV.